These 5 T cell receptor beta chains came from one sample sequenced in a study of PD-1 blockade in classical Hodgkin lymphoma. The sample's time point: cycle 4 day 1 (C4D1), after 6 weeks of nivolumab. Exposure to brentuximab vedotin varied, and each patient had relapsed following autologous stem cell transplantation. Purification of CD4+ T cells from thawed PBMCs was performed via magnetic negative selection. The method was immunoSEQ multiplex PCR; TCRdb's version includes in-frame clones alone and lacks a portion of them. The sample shows 30,000 to 35,000 clones, 84% of them seen only once. The sequencing used CD4+ T cells from blood, collected before the fourth cycle of nivolumab. These receptors all come from a human donor with classical Hodgkin lymphoma.

The genes are TRBV2 and TRBJ1-1, with 8 nucleotides matching TRBD1. The germline CDR1 and CDR2 sequences are SNHLY and FYNNEI. The V gene end was trimmed by 2 bases and the J gene end by 0 bases; junction bases not matched to a gene: 8. The CDR3 has 17 amino acids. Here the CDR3 DNA reads TGTGCCAGCAGTGAATCCGCGACAGGGGTGGTGAACACTGAAGCTTTCTTT. Its protein product is CASSESATGVVNTEAFF.

This chain connects TRBV5-1 to TRBJ2-5, with a weak D call TRBD2 (6 bases). This CDR3 is built from 11 residues. CDR1 and CDR2 from the germline V gene are SGHRS and YFSETQ. V dropped 4 bases and J dropped 5 bases, with 6 bases sitting between them. The CDR3: CASSREETQYF. The DNA of the CDR3 is TGCGCCAGCAGCCGGGAGGAGACCCAGTACTTC.

CDR3 bases: TGTGCCAGCAGTGCTAGGGGGTCTAGCGGGGGGAACACCGGGGAGCTGTTTTTT. Translated, it gives CASSARGSSGGNTGELFF. The rearrangement links TRBV6-1 to TRBJ2-2, with TRBD2 identical over 10 bases. V lost 4 bases, J lost 1 base, and 9 bases stayed unmatched. The CDR3 length is 18 residues. Germline V CDR1 and CDR2: MNHNS, SASEGT.

V gene TRBV4-2 combines with J gene TRBJ2-3, with 8 bases aligning to TRBD1. From germline, CDR1 is LGHNA and CDR2 YNFKEQ. The CDR3 is 15 residues long. J was trimmed by 4 bases and V by 0 bases; bases with no gene match: 3. CDR3 nucleotides: TGTGCCAGCAGCCAAGAATTACAGGGGGCAGATACGCAGTATTTT. Its protein is CASSQELQGADTQYF.

This chain uses TRBV5-8 with TRBJ2-4; 12 nucleotides match TRBD2. The V gene's germline CDR1 is SGHTS and CDR2 YDEGEE. This CDR3 is built from 18 residues. V lost 3 bases, J lost 2 bases, and 9 bases stayed unmatched. CDR3 coding DNA: TGTGCCAGCAGCTCGGAGGTTACTAGCGGGGGGTCCAAAAACATTCAGTACTTC. Its translation: CASSSEVTSGGSKNIQYF.